Listed below are T cell receptor beta chains from one sample, sequenced in a study of control samples from healthy donors and cancer patients. The assay was immunoSEQ multiplex PCR, and TCRdb's table has in-frame clones only and misses some. The sample shows 170,000 or so clones, nearly 90% of them seen only once. Source material: blood. These receptor sequences come from a woman between 50 and 59 years old in good health. Both conserved end residues are part of each CDR3. D genes are given only for firm matches. Some rows have no size entry. The others give once, few or many, or a class for an expanded clone.

abundance | d_gene | j_gene | v_gene | CDR3aa | CDR3nt
. | . | TRBJ1-1 | TRBV5-1 | CASSLESGTTEAFF | TGCGCCAGCAGCTTGGAATCGGGAACAACTGAAGCTTTCTTT
. | . | TRBJ1-2 | TRBV5-1 | CASSPRGAANYGYTF | TGCGCCAGCAGCCCGCGGGGGGCCGCAAACTATGGCTACACCTTC
. | . | TRBJ1-3 | TRBV3-1/TRBV3-2 | CASSRPGNTIYF | TGTGCCAGCAGCCGTCCGGGGAACACCATATATTTT
. | . | TRBJ1-2 | TRBV5-8 | CARTDTYYGYTF | TGTGCCCGAACGGACACCTACTATGGCTACACCTTC
. | . | TRBJ2-3 | TRBV3-1/TRBV3-2 | CASSQVPDTQYF | TGTGCCAGCAGCCAAGTTCCCGATACGCAGTATTTT
. | . | TRBJ2-3 | TRBV19 | CASSKTGATDTQYF | TGTGCCAGTAGCAAGACAGGTGCCACAGATACGCAGTATTTT
. | . | TRBJ1-1 | TRBV7-2 | CASSLVRPGAFF | TGTGCCAGCAGCCTGGTCAGGCCGGGGGCTTTCTTT
few | . | TRBJ1-1 | TRBV5-1 | CASSTFREGPNTEAFF | TGCGCCAGCAGCACATTCAGGGAGGGCCCTAACACTGAAGCTTTCTTT
. | . | TRBJ1-4 | TRBV9 | CASSAGEGRRAKQSGGEKLFF | TGTGCCAGCAGCGCCGGAGAAGGGAGGAGGGCGAAACAAAGTGGTGGTGAAAAACTGTTTTTT
. | . | TRBJ2-1 | TRBV3-1/TRBV3-2 | CASSQEGSGLYGEQFF | TGTGCCAGCAGCCAAGAAGGTAGCGGCCTTTATGGTGAGCAGTTCTTC
. | TRBD1 | TRBJ1-6 | TRBV25-1 | CASSVTGGSSPLHF | TGTGCCAGCAGTGTTACAGGGGGCAGTTCACCCCTCCACTTT
. | . | TRBJ1-1 | TRBV11-3 | CASSSLLNTEAFF | TGTGCCAGCAGCTCCCTTTTGAACACTGAAGCTTTCTTT
. | . | TRBJ1-4 | TRBV5-5 | CASSSGAGGAYEKLFF | TGTGCCAGCAGCTCGGGTGCCGGGGGGGCTTATGAAAAACTGTTTTTT
. | . | TRBJ1-2 | TRBV5-4 | CASSLRQGGDYGYTF | TGTGCCAGCAGCTTGAGGCAGGGAGGGGACTATGGCTACACCTTC
. | TRBD2 | TRBJ2-1 | TRBV28 | CASSSAGAGAYNEQFF | TGTGCCAGCAGTTCCGCGGGAGCGGGAGCATACAATGAGCAGTTCTTC
. | . | TRBJ2-1 | TRBV15 | CATSRGSYNEQFF | TGTGCCACCAGCAGAGGAAGTTACAATGAGCAGTTCTTC
. | . | TRBJ2-1 | TRBV19 | CASSINWDYNEQFF | TGTGCCAGTAGTATAAATTGGGACTACAATGAGCAGTTCTTC
few | . | TRBJ1-2 | TRBV10-3 | CAISESGGDYGYTF | TGTGCCATCAGTGAGTCTGGGGGAGACTATGGCTACACCTTC
. | . | TRBJ1-2 | TRBV4-3 | CASSQDPQAFYGYTF | TGCGCCAGCAGCCAAGACCCCCAGGCTTTCTATGGCTACACCTTC
once | . | TRBJ1-3 | TRBV30 | CAWGGGQAFGDTIYF | TGTGCCTGGGGGGGTGGCCAGGCCTTCGGGGACACCATATATTTT
. | . | TRBJ1-5 | TRBV4-1 | CASSQDGYSNQPQHF | TGCGCCAGCAGCCAAGATGGGTATAGCAATCAGCCCCAGCATTTT
. | TRBD1 | TRBJ2-6 | TRBV6-2/TRBV6-3 | CASSRDRSSGANVLTF | TGTGCCAGCAGTAGGGACAGGAGCTCTGGGGCCAACGTCCTGACTTTC
. | TRBD2 | TRBJ2-5 | TRBV7-9 | CASSLDFGTSVQETQYF | TGTGCCAGCAGCTTAGATTTTGGGACTAGCGTCCAAGAGACCCAGTACTTC